Presented here are 8 T cell receptor beta chains from one specimen sequenced in a study of CD8 T cells in ankylosing spondylitis. General study results and limits: Within ankylosing spondylitis blood, a TCR beta motif made up of several highly homologous variants appeared to be characteristic.

These TCRs' antigens remain unknown. TCRdb ran MiXCR on the 5' RACE reads and lists one entry per CDR3 protein. The data contain about 500,000 distinct CDR3 sequences, roughly 12% of them seen just once; the ten biggest clones take up almost 7%. The source material was blood, either unsorted or a sorted T cell fraction (not recorded which). All receptors come from a male donor with ankylosing spondylitis.

The chain couples TRBV10-3 to TRBJ1-1, with D possibly being TRBD1 (6 bases). The V gene's germline CDR1 is ENHRY and CDR2 SYGVKD. V was clipped by 0 bases and J by 7 bases, with 12 bases between them. There are 14 residues in the CDR3. Written as DNA, the CDR3 is TGTGCCATCAGTGAGTCGAGGGGGTCGGGTGAAGCTTTCTTT. It specifies CAISESRGSGEAFF.

The gene calls are TRBV4-1 and TRBJ2-1; tentatively, D is TRBD1 or TRBD2 (5 bases each). V was cut by 0 bases and J by 5 bases, with 14 bases left in between. Germline V gene data show CDR1 as MGHRA and CDR2 as YSYEKL. This CDR3 has 16 amino acids. The CDR3 DNA reads as TGCGCCAGCAGCCAAGATCGAGGGGATGGGAACAATGAGCAGTTCTTC. It translates to CASSQDRGDGNNEQFF.

Many counts were recorded for this clonotype. The V gene is TRBV9, the J gene TRBJ2-1, with a possible D match to TRBD2 (7 bases). The CDR3 has 17 amino acids. Trimming left V 0 bases short and J 9 bases short, with 22 bases between. Per the germline V gene, CDR1 is SGDLS and CDR2 is YYNGEE. This CDR3 reads CASSVATGREEGVEQFF. Here the CDR3 DNA reads TGTGCCAGCAGCGTAGCTACGGGACGGGAGGAGGGGGTTGAGCAGTTCTTC.

The sample holds a few counts of this clonotype. The CDR3 sequence: CATGGGRADTQYF. Written as DNA, the CDR3 is TGTGCCACCGGGGGGGGCAGGGCAGATACGCAGTATTTT. The rearrangement joins TRBV27 to TRBJ2-3; TRBD2 aligns across 8 bases. Germline CDR1 and CDR2: MNHEY and SMNVEV (reference sequence). Losses at the gene ends were 10 bases for V and 4 bases for J; bases not matched to a gene: 7. This CDR3 has 13 residues.

The rearrangement links TRBV3-1 to TRBJ1-6, with unresolved D. Germline-derived CDR1 and CDR2 are LGHDT and YNNKEL (reference sequence). The V gene lost 2 bases and the J gene lost 6 bases, with 8 bases spanning the gap. CDR3 size: 14 residues. CDR3 nucleotides: TGTGCCAGCAGCCAAAGCCAAACTAATTCACCCCTCCACTTT. Encoded protein: CASSQSQTNSPLHF.

The V and J genes are TRBV3-1 and TRBJ2-1, with D tentatively TRBD1 (6 bases). Germline CDR1 reads LGHDT; CDR2 reads YNNKEL (reference sequence). The CDR3 contains 17 residues. Trimming shortened V by 5 bases and J by 4 bases, and 21 bases separated the two germline ends. CDR3: CASSLTGSPRNYNEQFF. CDR3 bases: TGTGCCAGCAGCTTAACAGGGTCCCCACGGAATTACAATGAGCAGTTCTTC.

This clonotype appeared many times. The chain carries TRBV12-3 or TRBV12-4 and TRBJ1-1; D is unclear. The length of the CDR3 is 12 residues. The V gene lost 5 bases and the J gene lost 3 bases, with 7 bases spanning the gap. CDR3 coding DNA: TGTGCCAGCAGTCTCCTGGACACTGAAGCTTTCTTT. It is translated as CASSLLDTEAFF.

The CDR3 region is CASSLGGDPIYEQYF. CDR3 DNA sequence: TGTGCCAGCAGCTTAGGTGGGGATCCTATATACGAGCAGTACTTC. The chain combines TRBV11-2 with TRBJ2-7; D is unresolved. Per germline, CDR1 SGHAT and CDR2 FQNNGV. V was trimmed by 1 base and J by 4 bases, leaving 14 bases between them. The CDR3 totals 15 residues.